The rows below give T cell receptor beta chains drawn from one sample of a study of vaccination and CD4 T cells after COVID-19. These receptors' antigens are unknown. TCRdb re-called the PCR reads through MiXCR, storing one row per CDR3 protein. The data contain about 26,000 distinct CDR3 sequences, less than 45% of them singletons. The sequences come from CD4+ T cells from blood, cultured in vitro, collected about 7 months after SARS-CoV-2 vaccination. The receptors were gathered from a human donor who had recovered from COVID-19. The CDR3 runs from the conserved cysteine through the conserved F or W. D genes are given only for firm matches. Where a row states a size, it is once, few, many or the class of an expanded clone; other rows omit it.

J gene | V gene | D gene | clone size | CDR3 DNA | CDR3 protein
TRBJ2-7 | TRBV5-4 | TRBD2 | once | TGTGCCAGCAGCTTGCCACTAGCGGGGTCCTACGAGCAGTACTTC | CASSLPLAGSYEQYF
TRBJ1-2 | TRBV6-5 | NA | NA | TGTGCCAGCAGTTACGGGACAAACTATGGCTACACCTTC | CASSYGTNYGYTF
TRBJ2-3 | TRBV7-9 | NA | NA | TGTGCCAGCAGCTCACAGGGAATCAGTTTGGATACGCAGTATTTT | CASSSQGISLDTQYF
TRBJ1-2 | TRBV7-9 | NA | few | TGTGCCAGCAGCGAACAGGGACACCTTAACTATGGCTACACCTTC | CASSEQGHLNYGYTF
TRBJ1-5 | TRBV10-3 | TRBD1 | few | TGTGCCATCAGTGAGACTATTGGGACAGTGGGGTCTCAGCATTTT | CAISETIGTVGSQHF
TRBJ2-3 | TRBV7-8 | NA | few | TGTGCCAGCAGCCCTCTCTTGGGGGCTGTTTTGACAGATACGCAGTATTTT | CASSPLLGAVLTDTQYF
TRBJ2-7 | TRBV15 | TRBD1 | NA | TGTGCCACCAGCAGGATGACAGGGGGCAAACACGAGCAGTACTTC | CATSRMTGGKHEQYF
TRBJ1-2 | TRBV18 | NA | once | TGTGCCAGCTCATCCGAACAGGGAGTCTATGGCTACACCTTC | CASSSEQGVYGYTF
TRBJ2-5 | TRBV10-3 | TRBD1 | NA | TGTGCCGGCAGGGGGCGCCAAGAGACCCAGTACTTC | CAGRGRQETQYF
TRBJ2-1 | TRBV6-1 | TRBD2 | few | TGTGCCAGCTCCCTGGGGGGTAGCGGGAACTTC | CASSLGGSGNF
TRBJ2-1 | TRBV7-8 | NA | NA | TGTGCCAGCAGCTTTAGGGCGGCGACATACAATGAGCAGTTCTTC | CASSFRAATYNEQFF
TRBJ2-5 | TRBV6-1 | TRBD1 | NA | TGTGCCAGCAGTAGGACCGGGACAGGGGGTCGAGAGACCCAGTACTTC | CASSRTGTGGRETQYF
TRBJ2-7 | TRBV10-3 | NA | NA | TGTGCCATCAGTGACGGGGGTTCCTACGAGCAGTACTTC | CAISDGGSYEQYF
TRBJ2-7 | TRBV2 | NA | NA | TGTGCCAGCAGGTCTCATCAAGCTGCCTCCGAGCAGTACTTC | CASRSHQAASEQYF
TRBJ2-7 | TRBV5-4 | NA | once | TGTGCCAGCAGCTCAGGACTCTCCTACGAGCAGTACTTC | CASSSGLSYEQYF
TRBJ2-5 | TRBV20-1 | TRBD1 | few | TGCAGTGCTAGATCCGGGACAGGCAAGGAGACCCAGTACTTC | CSARSGTGKETQYF
TRBJ2-5 | TRBV7-8 | TRBD2 | NA | TGTTCCAGCAGCATACAGTCCGGGGGGGAGACCCAGTACTTC | CSSSIQSGGETQYF
TRBJ2-7 | TRBV11-2 | TRBD1 | few | TGTGCCAGCAGCTTAGGACAGGGGAGTGTGGGTGAGCAGTACTTC | CASSLGQGSVGEQYF
TRBJ1-2 | TRBV7-9 | TRBD1 | few | TGTGCCAGCAGCTTTTTGACAGGGAATGGCTATGGCTACACCTTC | CASSFLTGNGYGYTF
TRBJ2-2 | TRBV24-1 | NA | few | TGTGCCACCAGCGGGACCAGCGCGAACACCGGGGAGCTGTTTTTT | CATSGTSANTGELFF
TRBJ1-1 | TRBV4-2 | NA | NA | TGTGCCAGCAGCCAAGATGGGCGGGGAGAGAACACTGAAGCTTTCTTT | CASSQDGRGENTEAFF
TRBJ2-1 | TRBV11-3 | TRBD1 | NA | TGTGCCAGCAGTCCAAGCCGGGACAGGGAACAGTTCTTC | CASSPSRDREQFF
TRBJ2-5 | TRBV10-3 | NA | few | TGTGCCATCAGTGAGCGAGAGACCCAGTACTTC | CAISERETQYF
TRBJ2-7 | TRBV10-3 | TRBD1 | NA | TGTGCCAGCGGACAGGGAGAAACCTACGAGCAGTACTTC | CASGQGETYEQYF
TRBJ2-3 | TRBV7-2 | TRBD1 | NA | TGTGCCAGCAGCGCGGACAGGGGAAGCACAGATACGCAGTATTTT | CASSADRGSTDTQYF
TRBJ2-3 | TRBV6-4 | NA | few | TGTGCCAGCAGTGTCGACCTCACAGATACGCAGTATTTT | CASSVDLTDTQYF
TRBJ2-7 | TRBV20-1 | NA | few | TGCAGTGCTAGAGGGAGGGCAAGCGAGCAGTACTTC | CSARGRASEQYF
TRBJ1-1 | TRBV7-6 | NA | NA | TGTGCCAGCAGCTCGGCATTGAACACTGAAGCTTTCTTT | CASSSALNTEAFF
TRBJ1-1 | TRBV28 | TRBD1 | NA | TGTGCCAGCAGTTTTGGGACAGGAGAAGCTTTCTTT | CASSFGTGEAFF
TRBJ2-1 | TRBV20-1 | NA | few | TGCAGTGCTAGAAGACGGCGGGGGCTCTACAATGAGCAGTTCTTC | CSARRRRGLYNEQFF
TRBJ2-7 | TRBV7-9 | NA | NA | TGTGCCAGCAGCTTCCCAGGAAACTACGAGCAGTACTTC | CASSFPGNYEQYF